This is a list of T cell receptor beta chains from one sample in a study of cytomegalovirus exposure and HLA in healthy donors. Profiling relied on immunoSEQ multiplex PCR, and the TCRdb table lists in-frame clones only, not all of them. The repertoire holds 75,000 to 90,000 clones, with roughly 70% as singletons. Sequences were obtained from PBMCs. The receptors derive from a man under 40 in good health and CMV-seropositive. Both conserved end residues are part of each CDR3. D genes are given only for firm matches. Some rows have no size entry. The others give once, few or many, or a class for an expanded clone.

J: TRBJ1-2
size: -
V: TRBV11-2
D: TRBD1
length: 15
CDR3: CASSLGQDHNYGYTF
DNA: TGTGCCAGCAGCTTGGGACAGGACCATAACTATGGCTACACCTTC

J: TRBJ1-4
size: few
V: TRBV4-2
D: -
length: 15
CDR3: CASSQGPTTNEKLFF
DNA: TGTGCCAGCAGCCAAGGTCCTACAACTAATGAAAAACTGTTTTTT

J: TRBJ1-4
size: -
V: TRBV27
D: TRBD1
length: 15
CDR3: CASSPPGQENEKLFF
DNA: TGTGCCAGCAGTCCCCCGGGACAGGAGAATGAAAAACTGTTTTTT

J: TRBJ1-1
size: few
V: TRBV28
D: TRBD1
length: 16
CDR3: CASSLGGGGGISEAFF
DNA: TGTGCCAGCAGTTTGGGAGGAGGGGGCGGTATTTCTGAAGCTTTCTTT

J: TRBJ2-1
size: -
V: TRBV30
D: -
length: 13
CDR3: CAWNEGPYNEQFF
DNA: TGTGCCTGGAACGAGGGTCCCTACAATGAGCAGTTCTTC

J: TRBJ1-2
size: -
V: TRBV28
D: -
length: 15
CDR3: CASSHALGAHYGYTF
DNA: TGTGCCAGCAGCCACGCGCTGGGGGCCCACTATGGCTACACCTTC

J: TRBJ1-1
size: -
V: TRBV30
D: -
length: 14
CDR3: CACLLGPGVTEAFF
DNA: TGTGCCTGCCTCCTAGGGCCAGGGGTGACTGAAGCTTTCTTT

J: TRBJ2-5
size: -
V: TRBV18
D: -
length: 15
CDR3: CASSPLVTGEETQYF
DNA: TGTGCCAGCTCACCGCTCGTGACTGGCGAGGAGACCCAGTACTTC

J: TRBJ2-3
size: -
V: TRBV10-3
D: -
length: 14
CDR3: CAISQNGQTDTQYF
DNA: TGTGCCATCAGCCAAAACGGTCAAACAGATACGCAGTATTTT

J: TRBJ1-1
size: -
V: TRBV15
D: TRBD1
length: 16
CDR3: CATSTTPTGVGTEAFF
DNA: TGTGCCACCAGCACAACCCCTACAGGGGTAGGTACTGAAGCTTTCTTT

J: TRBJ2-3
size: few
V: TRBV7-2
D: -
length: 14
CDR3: CASSLAGGRDTQYF
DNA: TGTGCCAGCAGCTTAGCGGGGGGGCGGGATACGCAGTATTTT

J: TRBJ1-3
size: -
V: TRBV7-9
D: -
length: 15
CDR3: CASSSPLTPGNTIYF
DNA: TGTGCCAGCAGCTCCCCACTCACCCCTGGAAACACCATATATTTT

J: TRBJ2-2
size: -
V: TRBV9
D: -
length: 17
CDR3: CASSVGILASSSGELFF
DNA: TGTGCCAGCAGCGTAGGGATACTAGCAAGCAGTAGCGGGGAGCTGTTTTTT

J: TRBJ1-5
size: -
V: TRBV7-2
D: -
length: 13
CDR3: CASSPGRNQPQHF
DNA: TGTGCCAGCAGCCCGGGAAGAAATCAGCCCCAGCATTTT

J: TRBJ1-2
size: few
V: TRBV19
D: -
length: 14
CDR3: CASSQNRANYGYTF
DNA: TGTGCCAGTAGTCAAAACAGGGCTAACTATGGCTACACCTTC

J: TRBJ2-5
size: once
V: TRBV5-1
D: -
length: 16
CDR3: CASSLEGGAEVETQYF
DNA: TGCGCCAGCAGCTTGGAGGGGGGGGCTGAGGTGGAGACCCAGTACTTC

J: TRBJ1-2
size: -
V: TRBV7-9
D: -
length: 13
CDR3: CASLPMEGYGYTF
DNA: TGTGCCAGCCTGCCTATGGAGGGTTACGGCTACACCTTC

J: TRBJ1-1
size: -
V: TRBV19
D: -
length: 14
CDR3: CASSISPGNTEAFF
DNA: TGTGCCAGTAGTATAAGTCCAGGGAACACTGAAGCTTTCTTT

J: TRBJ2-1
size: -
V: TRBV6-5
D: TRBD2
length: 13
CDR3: CASTTSGYNEQFF
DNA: TGTGCCAGCACGACTAGCGGTTACAATGAGCAGTTCTTC

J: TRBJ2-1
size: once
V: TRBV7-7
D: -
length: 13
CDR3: CASSLIGDNEQFF
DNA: TGTGCCAGCAGCTTAATAGGGGACAATGAGCAGTTCTTC

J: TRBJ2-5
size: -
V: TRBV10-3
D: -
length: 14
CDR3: CAISEIKGMETQYF
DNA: TGTGCCATCAGTGAGATAAAGGGGATGGAGACCCAGTACTTC

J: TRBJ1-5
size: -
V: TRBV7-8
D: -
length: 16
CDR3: CASSLYGNQVNQPQHF
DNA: TGTGCCAGCAGCTTATATGGTAACCAGGTAAATCAGCCCCAGCATTTT

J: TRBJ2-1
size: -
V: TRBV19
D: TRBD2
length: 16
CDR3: CASSIATSGLYNEQFF
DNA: TGTGCCAGTAGTATTGCGACTAGCGGGCTTTACAATGAGCAGTTCTTC

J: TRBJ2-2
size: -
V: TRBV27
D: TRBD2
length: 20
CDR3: CASSLGSGGRSRRGTGELFF
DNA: TGTGCCAGCAGTTTAGGTTCCGGCGGGAGGTCGAGGCGGGGCACCGGGGAGCTGTTTTTT

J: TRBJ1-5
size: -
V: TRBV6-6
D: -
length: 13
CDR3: CASTINSYQPQHF
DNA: TGTGCCAGCACCATAAATAGTTATCAGCCCCAGCATTTT

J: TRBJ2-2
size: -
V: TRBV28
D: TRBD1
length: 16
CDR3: CASTSGTGSATGELFF
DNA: TGTGCCAGCACTTCCGGGACAGGGTCGGCCACCGGGGAGCTGTTTTTT

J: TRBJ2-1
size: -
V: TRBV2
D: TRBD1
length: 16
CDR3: CASSSRTGGSYNEQFF
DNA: TGTGCCAGCAGTTCCAGGACAGGGGGCTCCTACAATGAGCAGTTCTTC